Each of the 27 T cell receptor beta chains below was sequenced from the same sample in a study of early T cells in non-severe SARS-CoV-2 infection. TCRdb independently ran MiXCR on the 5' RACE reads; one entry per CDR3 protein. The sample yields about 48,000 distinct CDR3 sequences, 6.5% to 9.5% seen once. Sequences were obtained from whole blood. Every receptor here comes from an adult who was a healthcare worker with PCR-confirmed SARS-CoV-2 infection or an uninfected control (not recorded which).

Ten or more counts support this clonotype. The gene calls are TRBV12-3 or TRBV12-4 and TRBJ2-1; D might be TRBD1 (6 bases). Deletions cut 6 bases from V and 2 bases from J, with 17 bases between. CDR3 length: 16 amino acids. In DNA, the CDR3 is TGTGCCAGCAGACAGCATTCGACAGGTCCCTACAATGAGCAGTTCTTC. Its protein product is CASRQHSTGPYNEQFF.

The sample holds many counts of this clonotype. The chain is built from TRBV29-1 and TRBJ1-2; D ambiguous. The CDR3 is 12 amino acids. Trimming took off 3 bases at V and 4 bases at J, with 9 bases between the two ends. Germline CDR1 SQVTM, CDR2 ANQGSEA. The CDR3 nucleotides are TGCAGCGTTGAGAGTAGGGCCTATGGCTACACCTTC. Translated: CSVESRAYGYTF. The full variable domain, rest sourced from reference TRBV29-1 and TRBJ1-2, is SAVISQKPSRDICQRGTSLTIQCQVDSQVTMMFWYRQQPGQSLTLIATANQGSEATYESGFVIDKFPISRPNLTFSTLTVSNMSPEDSSIYLCSVESRAYGYTFGSGTRLTVV.

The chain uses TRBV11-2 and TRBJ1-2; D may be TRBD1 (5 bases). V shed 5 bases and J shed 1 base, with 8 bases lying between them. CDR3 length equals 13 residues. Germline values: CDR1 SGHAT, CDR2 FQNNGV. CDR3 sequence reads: CASSRQINYGYTF. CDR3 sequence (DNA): TGTGCCAGCAGCCGACAGATTAACTATGGCTACACCTTC.

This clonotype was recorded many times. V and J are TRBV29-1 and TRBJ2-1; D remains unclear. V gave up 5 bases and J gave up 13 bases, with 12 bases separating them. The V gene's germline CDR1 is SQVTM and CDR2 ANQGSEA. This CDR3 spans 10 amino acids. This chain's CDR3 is CSVLGATQFF. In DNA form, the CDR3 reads TGCAGCGTTTTGGGTGCCACCCAGTTCTTC.

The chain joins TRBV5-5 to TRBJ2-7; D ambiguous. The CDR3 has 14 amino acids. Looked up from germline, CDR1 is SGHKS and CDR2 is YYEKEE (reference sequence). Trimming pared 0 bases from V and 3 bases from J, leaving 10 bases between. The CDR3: CASSLVGRSYEQYF. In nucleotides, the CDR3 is TGTGCCAGCAGCTTGGTTGGAAGGAGCTACGAGCAGTACTTC.

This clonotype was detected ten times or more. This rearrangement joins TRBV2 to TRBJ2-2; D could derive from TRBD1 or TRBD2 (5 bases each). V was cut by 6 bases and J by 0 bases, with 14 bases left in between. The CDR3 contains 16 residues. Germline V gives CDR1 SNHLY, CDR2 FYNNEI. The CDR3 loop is CASRAAGTTNTGELFF. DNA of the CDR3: TGTGCCAGCAGGGCGGCCGGGACCACGAACACCGGGGAGCTGTTTTTT.

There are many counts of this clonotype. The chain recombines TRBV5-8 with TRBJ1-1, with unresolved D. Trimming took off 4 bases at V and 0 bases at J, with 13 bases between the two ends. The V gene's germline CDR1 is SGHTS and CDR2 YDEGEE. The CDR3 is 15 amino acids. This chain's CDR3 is CASSPILAMNTEAFF. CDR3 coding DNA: TGTGCCAGCAGCCCGATCCTCGCTATGAACACTGAAGCTTTCTTT.

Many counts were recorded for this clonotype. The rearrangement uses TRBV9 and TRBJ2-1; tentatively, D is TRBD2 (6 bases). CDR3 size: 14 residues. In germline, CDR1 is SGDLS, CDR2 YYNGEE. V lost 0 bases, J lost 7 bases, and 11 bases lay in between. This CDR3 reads CASSVVGGLNEQFF. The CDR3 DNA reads TGTGCCAGCAGCGTAGTTGGGGGGTTGAATGAGCAGTTCTTC.

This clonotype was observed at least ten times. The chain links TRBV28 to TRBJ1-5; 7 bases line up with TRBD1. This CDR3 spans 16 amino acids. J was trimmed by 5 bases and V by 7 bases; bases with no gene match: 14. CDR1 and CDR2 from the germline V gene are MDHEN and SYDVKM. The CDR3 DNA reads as TGTGCCAGCAACGGCCGACAGACAGGGAACGATCAGCCCCAGCATTTT. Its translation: CASNGRQTGNDQPQHF.

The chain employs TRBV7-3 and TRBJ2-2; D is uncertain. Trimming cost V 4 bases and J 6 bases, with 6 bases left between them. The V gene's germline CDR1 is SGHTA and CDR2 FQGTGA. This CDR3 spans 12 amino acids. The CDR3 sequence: CASSSPPGELFF. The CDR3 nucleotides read TGTGCCAGCAGCTCCCCCCCCGGGGAGCTGTTTTTT. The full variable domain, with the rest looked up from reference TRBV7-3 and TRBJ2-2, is GAGVSQTPSNKVTEKGKYVELRCDPISGHTALYWYRQSLGQGPEFLIYFQGTGAADDSGLPNDRFFAVRPEGSVSTLKIQRTERGDSAVYLCASSSPPGELFFGEGSRLTVL.

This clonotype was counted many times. CDR3 DNA sequence: TGCAGTGCTAAGTGGACTTACAATGAGCAGTTCTTC. It encodes CSAKWTYNEQFF. This sequence joins TRBV20-1 and TRBJ2-1; a weak D match, TRBD2 (5 bases). The CDR3 has 12 residues. V was clipped by 4 bases and J by 4 bases, with 8 bases between them. Germline V gene lookup returns CDR1 DFQATT and CDR2 SNEGSKA (reference sequence).

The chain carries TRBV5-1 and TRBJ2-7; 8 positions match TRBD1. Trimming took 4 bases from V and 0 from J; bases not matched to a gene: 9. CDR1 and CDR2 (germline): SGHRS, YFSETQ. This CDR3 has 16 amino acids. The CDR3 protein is CASSPNRDRTSYEQYF. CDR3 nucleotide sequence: TGCGCCAGCAGCCCCAACCGGGACAGGACCTCCTACGAGCAGTACTTC. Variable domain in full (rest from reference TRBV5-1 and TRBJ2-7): KAGVTQTPRYLIKTRGQQVTLSCSPISGHRSVSWYQQTPGQGLQFLFEYFSETQRNKGNFPGRFSGRQFSNSRSEMNVSTLELGDSALYLCASSPNRDRTSYEQYFGPGTRLTVT.

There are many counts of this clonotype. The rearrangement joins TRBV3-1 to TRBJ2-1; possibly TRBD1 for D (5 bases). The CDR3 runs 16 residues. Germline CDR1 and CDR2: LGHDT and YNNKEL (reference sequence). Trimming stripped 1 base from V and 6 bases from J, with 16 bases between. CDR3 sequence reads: CASSQVVRAGRNEQFF. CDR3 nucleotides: TGTGCCAGCAGCCAAGTCGTCAGGGCAGGACGCAATGAGCAGTTCTTC.

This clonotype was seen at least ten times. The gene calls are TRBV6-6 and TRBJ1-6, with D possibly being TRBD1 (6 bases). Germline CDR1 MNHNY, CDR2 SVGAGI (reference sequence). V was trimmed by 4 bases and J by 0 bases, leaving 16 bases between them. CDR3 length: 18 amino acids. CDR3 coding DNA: TGTGCCAGCAGTTCCCTGGGGGCAGGGAGCTCCTATAATTCACCCCTCCACTTT. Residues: CASSSLGAGSSYNSPLHF.

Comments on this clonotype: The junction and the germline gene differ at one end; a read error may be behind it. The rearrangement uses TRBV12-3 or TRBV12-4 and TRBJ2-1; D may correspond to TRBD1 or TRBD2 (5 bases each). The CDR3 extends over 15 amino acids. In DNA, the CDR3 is TGTGCCAACAGTCCGGGACCGAGCTCCTACAATGAGCAGTTCTTC. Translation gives CANSPGPSSYNEQFF.

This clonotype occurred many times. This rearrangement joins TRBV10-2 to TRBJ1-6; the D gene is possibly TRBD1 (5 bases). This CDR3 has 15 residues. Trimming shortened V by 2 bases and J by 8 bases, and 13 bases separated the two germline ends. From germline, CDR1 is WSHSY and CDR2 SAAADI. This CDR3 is CASSERGRADSPLHF. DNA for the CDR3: TGCGCCAGCAGTGAGAGGGGCAGGGCCGATTCACCCCTCCACTTT.

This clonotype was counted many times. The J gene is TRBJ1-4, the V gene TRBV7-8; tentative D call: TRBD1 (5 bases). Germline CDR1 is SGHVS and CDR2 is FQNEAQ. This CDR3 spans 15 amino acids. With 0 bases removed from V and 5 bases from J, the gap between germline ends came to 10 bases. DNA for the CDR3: TGTGCCAGCAGCTTAGCGATACAGGAAAATGAAAAACTGTTTTTT. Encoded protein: CASSLAIQENEKLFF. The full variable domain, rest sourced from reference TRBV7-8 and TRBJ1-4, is GAGVSQSPRYKVAKRGQDVALRCDPISGHVSLFWYQQALGQGPEFLTYFQNEAQLDKSGLPSDRFFAERPEGSVSTLKIQRTQQEDSAVYLCASSLAIQENEKLFFGSGTQLSVL.

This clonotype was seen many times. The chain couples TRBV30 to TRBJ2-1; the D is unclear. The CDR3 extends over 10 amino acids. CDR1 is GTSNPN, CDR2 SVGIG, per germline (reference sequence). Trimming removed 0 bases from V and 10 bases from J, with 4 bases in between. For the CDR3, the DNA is TGTGCCTGGAGTGTAGGGGAGCAGTTCTTC. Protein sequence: CAWSVGEQFF.

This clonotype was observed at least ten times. This chain's CDR3 is CASSQDPYREYEQYF. CDR3 bases: TGTGCCAGCAGCCAAGATCCGTACAGAGAATACGAGCAGTACTTC. The J gene is TRBJ2-7, the V gene TRBV3-1; unclear D gene. V dropped 0 bases and J dropped 4 bases, with 13 bases sitting between them. The V gene's germline CDR1 is LGHDT and CDR2 YNNKEL (reference sequence). The CDR3 is made up of 15 amino acids.

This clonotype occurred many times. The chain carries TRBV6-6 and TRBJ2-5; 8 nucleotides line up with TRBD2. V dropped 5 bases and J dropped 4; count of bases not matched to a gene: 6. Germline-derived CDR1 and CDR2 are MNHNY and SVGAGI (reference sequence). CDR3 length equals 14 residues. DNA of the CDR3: TGTGCCAGCAGTAGCGGGACTAGAGGAGAGACCCAGTACTTC. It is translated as CASSSGTRGETQYF.

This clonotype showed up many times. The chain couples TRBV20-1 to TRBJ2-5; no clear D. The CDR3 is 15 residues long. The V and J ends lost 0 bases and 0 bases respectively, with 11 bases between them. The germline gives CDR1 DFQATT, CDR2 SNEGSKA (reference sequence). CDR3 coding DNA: TGCAGTGCTAGAGATTCGACGGAGTACCAAGAGACCCAGTACTTC. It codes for CSARDSTEYQETQYF.

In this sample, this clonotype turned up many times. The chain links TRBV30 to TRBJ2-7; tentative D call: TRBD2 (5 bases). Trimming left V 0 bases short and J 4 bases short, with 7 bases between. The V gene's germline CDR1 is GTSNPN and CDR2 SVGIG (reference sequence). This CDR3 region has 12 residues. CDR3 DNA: TGTGCCTGGAGTGTAACGGGGTACGAGCAGTACTTC. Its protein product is CAWSVTGYEQYF.

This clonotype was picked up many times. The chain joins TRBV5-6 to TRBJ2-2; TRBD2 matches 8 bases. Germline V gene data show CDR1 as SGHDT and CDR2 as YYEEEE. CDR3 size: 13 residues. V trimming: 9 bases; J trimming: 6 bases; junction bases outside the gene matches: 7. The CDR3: CANKGLDPGELFF. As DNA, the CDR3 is TGTGCCAATAAGGGACTAGACCCCGGGGAGCTGTTTTTT. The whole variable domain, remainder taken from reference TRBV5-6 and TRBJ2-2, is DAGVTQSPTHLIKTRGQQVTLRCSPKSGHDTVSWYQQALGQGPQFIFQYYEEEERQRGNFPDRFSGHQFPNYSSELNVNALLLGDSALYLCANKGLDPGELFFGEGSRLTVL.

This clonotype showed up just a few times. CDR3 in DNA: TGTGCCAGCAGTTACAAGCTTAACACCGGGGAGCTGTTTTTT. Translated, it gives CASSYKLNTGELFF. The chain couples TRBV6-7 to TRBJ2-2, with unresolved D. TRBV6-7 is marked as an open reading frame, function uncertain. The V gene lost 2 bases and the J gene lost 2 bases, with 6 bases spanning the gap. The CDR3 consists of 14 residues.

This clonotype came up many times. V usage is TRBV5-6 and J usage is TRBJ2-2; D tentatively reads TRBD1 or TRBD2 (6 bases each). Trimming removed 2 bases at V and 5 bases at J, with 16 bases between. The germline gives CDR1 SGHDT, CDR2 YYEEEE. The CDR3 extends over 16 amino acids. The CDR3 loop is CASSFFRGLMTGELFF. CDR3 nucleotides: TGTGCCAGCAGCTTCTTTCGGGGGCTAATGACCGGGGAGCTGTTTTTT.

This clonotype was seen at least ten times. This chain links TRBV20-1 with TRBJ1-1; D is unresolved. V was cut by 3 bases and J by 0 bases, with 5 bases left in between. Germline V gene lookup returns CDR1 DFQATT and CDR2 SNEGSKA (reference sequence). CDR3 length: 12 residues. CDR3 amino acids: CSASPMNTEAFF. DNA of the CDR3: TGCAGTGCTAGTCCCATGAACACTGAAGCTTTCTTT.

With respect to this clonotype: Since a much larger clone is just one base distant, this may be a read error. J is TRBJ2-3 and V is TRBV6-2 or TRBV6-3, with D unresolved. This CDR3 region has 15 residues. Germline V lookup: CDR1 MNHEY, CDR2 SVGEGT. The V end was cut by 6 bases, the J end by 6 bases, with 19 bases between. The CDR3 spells CASSSLRPVADTQYF. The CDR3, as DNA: TGTGCCAGCAGCTCATTACGTCCAGTGGCCGATACGCAGTATTTT.